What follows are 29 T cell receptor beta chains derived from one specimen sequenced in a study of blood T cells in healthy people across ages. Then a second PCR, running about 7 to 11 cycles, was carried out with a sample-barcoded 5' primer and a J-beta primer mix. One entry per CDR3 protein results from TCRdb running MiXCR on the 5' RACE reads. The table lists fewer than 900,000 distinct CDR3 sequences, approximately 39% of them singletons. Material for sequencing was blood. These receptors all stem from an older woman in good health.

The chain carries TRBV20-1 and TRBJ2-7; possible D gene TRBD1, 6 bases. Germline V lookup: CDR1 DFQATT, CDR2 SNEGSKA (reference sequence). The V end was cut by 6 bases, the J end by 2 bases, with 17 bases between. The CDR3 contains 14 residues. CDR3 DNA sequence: TGCAGTGCGGGCCGGGACAACATTCCCTACGAGCAGTACTTC. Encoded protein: CSAGRDNIPYEQYF.

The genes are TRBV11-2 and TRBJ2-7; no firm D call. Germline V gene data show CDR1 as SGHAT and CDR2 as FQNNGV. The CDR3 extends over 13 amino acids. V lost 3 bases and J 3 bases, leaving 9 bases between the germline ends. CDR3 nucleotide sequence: TGTGCCAGCAGCTTGTCCTTGGGCTACGAGCAGTACTTC. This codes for CASSLSLGYEQYF. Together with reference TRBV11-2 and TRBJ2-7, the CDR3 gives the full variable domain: EAGVAQSPRYKIIEKRQSVAFWCNPISGHATLYWYQQILGQGPKLLIQFQNNGVVDDSQLPKDRFSAERLKGVDSTLKIQPAKLEDSAVYLCASSLSLGYEQYFGPGTRLTVT.

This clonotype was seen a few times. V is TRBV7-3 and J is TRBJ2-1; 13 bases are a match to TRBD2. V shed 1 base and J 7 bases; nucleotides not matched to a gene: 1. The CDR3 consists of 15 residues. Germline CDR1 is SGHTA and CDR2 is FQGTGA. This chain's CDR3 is CASSLMGLAGNEQFF. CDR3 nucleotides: TGTGCCAGCAGCTTAATGGGACTAGCGGGGAATGAGCAGTTCTTC. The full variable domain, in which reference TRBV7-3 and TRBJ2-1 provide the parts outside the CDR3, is GAGVSQTPSNKVTEKGKYVELRCDPISGHTALYWYRQSLGQGPEFLIYFQGTGAADDSGLPNDRFFAVRPEGSVSTLKIQRTERGDSAVYLCASSLMGLAGNEQFFGPGTRLTVL.

This CDR3 is CASTLEVIGSPLHF. In nucleotides, the CDR3 is TGCGCCAGCACCCTAGAGGTAATCGGTTCACCCCTCCACTTT. V gene TRBV5-1 combines with J gene TRBJ1-6; D call uncertain. The V gene lost 6 bases and the J gene lost 9 bases, with 16 bases spanning the gap. The CDR3 runs to 14 residues. Germline values: CDR1 SGHRS, CDR2 YFSETQ.

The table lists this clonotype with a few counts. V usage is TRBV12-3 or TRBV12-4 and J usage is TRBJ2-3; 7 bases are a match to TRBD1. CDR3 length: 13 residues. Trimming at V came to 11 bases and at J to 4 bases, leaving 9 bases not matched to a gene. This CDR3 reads CASPVQGADTQYF. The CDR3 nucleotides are TGTGCCTCCCCTGTCCAGGGGGCAGATACGCAGTATTTT.

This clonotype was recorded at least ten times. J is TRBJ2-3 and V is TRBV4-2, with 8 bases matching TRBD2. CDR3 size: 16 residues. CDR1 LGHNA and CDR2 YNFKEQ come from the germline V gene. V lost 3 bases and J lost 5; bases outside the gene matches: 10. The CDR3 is CASSQGNGGVRDTQYF. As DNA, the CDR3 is TGTGCCAGCAGCCAGGGGAACGGGGGGGTCAGAGATACGCAGTATTTT.

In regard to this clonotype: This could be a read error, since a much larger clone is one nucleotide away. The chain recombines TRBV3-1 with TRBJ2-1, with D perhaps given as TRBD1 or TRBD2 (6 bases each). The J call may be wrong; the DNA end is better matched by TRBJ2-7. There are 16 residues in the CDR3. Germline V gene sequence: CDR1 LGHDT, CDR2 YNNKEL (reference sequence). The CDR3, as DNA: TGTGCCAGCAGCCAAAACGGAGGGGGTCTCTACAATGAGCAGTACTTC. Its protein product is CASSQNGGGLYNEQYF.

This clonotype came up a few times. CDR3 in DNA: TGTGCCAGCAGCTACCTGATCTTGGAGACCCAGTACTTC. Protein product: CASSYLILETQYF. The chain uses TRBV7-2 and TRBJ2-5, with D hard to call. Trimming removed 4 bases from V and 5 bases from J, with 11 bases in between. This CDR3 spans 13 amino acids. The germline gives CDR1 SGHTA, CDR2 FQGNSA. Using reference TRBV7-2 and TRBJ2-5 for the parts outside the CDR3, the full variable domain is GAGVSQSPSNKVTEKGKDVELRCDPISGHTALYWYRQSLGQGLEFLIYFQGNSAPDKSGLPSDRFSAERTGGSVSTLTIQRTQQEDSAVYLCASSYLILETQYFGPGTRLLVL.

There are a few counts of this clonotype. CDR3: CASSPQGASQNEQYF. The CDR3 DNA reads TGTGCCAGCAGCCCTCAGGGGGCATCTCAGAACGAGCAGTACTTC. The V call is TRBV7-3, the J call TRBJ2-7; TRBD1 aligns across 8 bases. Germline V gene data show CDR1 as SGHTA and CDR2 as FQGTGA. V was pared by 5 bases and J by 5 bases, with 11 bases of the junction left unmatched. The CDR3 extends over 15 amino acids.

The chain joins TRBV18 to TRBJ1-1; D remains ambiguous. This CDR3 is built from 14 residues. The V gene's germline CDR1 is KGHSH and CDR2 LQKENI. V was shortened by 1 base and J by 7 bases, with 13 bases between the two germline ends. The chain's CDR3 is CASSPRYGAYEAFF. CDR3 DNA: TGTGCCAGCTCACCACGTTACGGAGCCTATGAAGCTTTCTTT.

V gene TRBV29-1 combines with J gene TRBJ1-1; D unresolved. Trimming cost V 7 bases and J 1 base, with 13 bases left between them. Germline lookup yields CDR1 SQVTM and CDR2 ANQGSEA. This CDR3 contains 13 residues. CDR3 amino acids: CSAQNPENTEAFF. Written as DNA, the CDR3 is TGCAGCGCTCAGAACCCCGAGAACACTGAAGCTTTCTTT.

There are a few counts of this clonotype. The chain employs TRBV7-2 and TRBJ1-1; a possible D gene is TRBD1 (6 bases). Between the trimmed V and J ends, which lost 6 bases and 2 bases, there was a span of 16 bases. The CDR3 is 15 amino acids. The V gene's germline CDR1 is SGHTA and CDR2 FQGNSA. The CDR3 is CASSPSWGRNTEAFF. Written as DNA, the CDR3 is TGTGCCAGCAGTCCCTCCTGGGGGCGTAACACTGAAGCTTTCTTT.

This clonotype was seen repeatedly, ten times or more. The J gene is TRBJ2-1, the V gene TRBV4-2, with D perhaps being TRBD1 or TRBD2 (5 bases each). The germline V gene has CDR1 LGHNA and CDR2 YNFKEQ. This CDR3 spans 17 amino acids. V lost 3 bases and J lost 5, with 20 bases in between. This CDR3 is CASSQVGETHVNNEQFF. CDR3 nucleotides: TGTGCCAGCAGCCAGGTGGGGGAGACGCATGTTAACAATGAGCAGTTCTTC.

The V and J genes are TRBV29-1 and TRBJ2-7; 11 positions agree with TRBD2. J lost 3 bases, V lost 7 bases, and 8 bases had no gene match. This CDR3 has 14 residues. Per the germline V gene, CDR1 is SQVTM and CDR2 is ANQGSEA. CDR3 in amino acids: CSAVLGLAVYEQYF. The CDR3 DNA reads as TGCAGCGCCGTCCTGGGACTAGCGGTCTACGAGCAGTACTTC.

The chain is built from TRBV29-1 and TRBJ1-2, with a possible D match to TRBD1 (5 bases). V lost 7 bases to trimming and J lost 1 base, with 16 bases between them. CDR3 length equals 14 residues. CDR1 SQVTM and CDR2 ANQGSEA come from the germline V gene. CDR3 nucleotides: TGCAGCGGGGGCAGCAGAGGAAGTAACTATGGCTACACCTTC. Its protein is CSGGSRGSNYGYTF.

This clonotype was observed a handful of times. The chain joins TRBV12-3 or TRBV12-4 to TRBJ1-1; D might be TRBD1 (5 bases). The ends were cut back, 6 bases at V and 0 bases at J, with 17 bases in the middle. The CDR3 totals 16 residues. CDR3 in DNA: TGTGCCAGCAGCCCGGCCGGGGGAAGCATGAACACTGAAGCTTTCTTT. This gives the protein CASSPAGGSMNTEAFF.

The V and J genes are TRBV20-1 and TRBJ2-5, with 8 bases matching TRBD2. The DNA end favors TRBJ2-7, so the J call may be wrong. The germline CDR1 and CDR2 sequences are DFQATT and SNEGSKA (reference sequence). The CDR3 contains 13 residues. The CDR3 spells CSAPVSGNYEQYF. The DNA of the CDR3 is TGCAGTGCCCCTGTTAGCGGGAACTACGAGCAGTACTTC.

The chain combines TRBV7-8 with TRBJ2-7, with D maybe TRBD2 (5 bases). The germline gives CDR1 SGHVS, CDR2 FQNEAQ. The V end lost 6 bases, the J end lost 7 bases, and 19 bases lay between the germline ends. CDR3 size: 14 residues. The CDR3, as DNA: TGTGCCAGCAGTTCGCCGGGGTCCCCGGGGGAGCAGTACTTC. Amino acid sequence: CASSSPGSPGEQYF.

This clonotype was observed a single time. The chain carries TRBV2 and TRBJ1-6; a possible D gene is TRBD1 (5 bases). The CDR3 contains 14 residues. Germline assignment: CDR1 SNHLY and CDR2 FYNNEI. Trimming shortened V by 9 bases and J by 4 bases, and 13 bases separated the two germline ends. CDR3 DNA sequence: TGTGCCAGTCCCGGGGCAGGGTATAATTCACCCCTCCACTTT. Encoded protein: CASPGAGYNSPLHF.

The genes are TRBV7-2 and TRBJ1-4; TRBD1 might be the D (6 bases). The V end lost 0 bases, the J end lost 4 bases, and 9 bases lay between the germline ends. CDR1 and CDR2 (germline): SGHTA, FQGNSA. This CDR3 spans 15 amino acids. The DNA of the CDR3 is TGTGCCAGCAGCTTAGCAGGAGGGGGTAATGAAAAACTGTTTTTT. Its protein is CASSLAGGGNEKLFF.

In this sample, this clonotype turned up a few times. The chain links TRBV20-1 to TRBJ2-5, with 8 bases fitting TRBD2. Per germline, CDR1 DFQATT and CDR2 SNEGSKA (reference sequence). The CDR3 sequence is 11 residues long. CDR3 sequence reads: CSTSGQETQYF. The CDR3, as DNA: TGCAGCACTAGCGGCCAAGAGACCCAGTACTTC.

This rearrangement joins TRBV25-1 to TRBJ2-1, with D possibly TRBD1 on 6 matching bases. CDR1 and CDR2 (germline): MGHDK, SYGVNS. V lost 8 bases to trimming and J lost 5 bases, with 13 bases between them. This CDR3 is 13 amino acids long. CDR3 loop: CASGGWLNNEQFF. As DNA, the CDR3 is TGTGCCAGCGGGGGCTGGCTCAACAATGAGCAGTTCTTC.

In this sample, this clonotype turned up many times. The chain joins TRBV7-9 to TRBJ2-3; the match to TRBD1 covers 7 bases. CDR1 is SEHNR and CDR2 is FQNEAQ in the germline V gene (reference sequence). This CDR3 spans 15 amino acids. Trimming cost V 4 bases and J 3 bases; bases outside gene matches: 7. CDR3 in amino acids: CASSSNRGTTDTQYF. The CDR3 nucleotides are TGTGCCAGCAGCTCCAACAGGGGAACTACAGATACGCAGTATTTT.

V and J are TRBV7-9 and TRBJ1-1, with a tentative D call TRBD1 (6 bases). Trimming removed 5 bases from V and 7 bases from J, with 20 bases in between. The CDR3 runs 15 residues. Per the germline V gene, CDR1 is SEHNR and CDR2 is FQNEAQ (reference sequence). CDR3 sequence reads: CASSPPSRDTGEAFF. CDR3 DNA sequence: TGTGCCAGCAGCCCCCCATCCCGGGACACCGGTGAAGCTTTCTTT.

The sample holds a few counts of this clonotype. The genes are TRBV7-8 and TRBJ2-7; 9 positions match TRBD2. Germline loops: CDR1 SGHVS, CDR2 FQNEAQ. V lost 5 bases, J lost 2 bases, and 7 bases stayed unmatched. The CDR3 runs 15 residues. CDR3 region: CASSKEGGRAYEQYF. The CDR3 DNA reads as TGTGCCAGCAGCAAAGAAGGCGGGAGGGCCTACGAGCAGTACTTC.

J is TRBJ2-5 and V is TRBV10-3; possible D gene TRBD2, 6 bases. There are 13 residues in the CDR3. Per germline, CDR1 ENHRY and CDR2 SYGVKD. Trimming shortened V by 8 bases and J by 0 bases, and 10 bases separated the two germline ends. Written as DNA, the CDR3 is TGTGCCATCTCGGCGGGGTACCAAGAGACCCAGTACTTC. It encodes CAISAGYQETQYF.

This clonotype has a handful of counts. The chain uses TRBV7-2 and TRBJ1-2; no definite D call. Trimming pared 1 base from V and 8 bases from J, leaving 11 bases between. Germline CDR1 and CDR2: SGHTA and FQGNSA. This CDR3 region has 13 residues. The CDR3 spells CASSLVYLRGYTF. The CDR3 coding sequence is TGTGCCAGCAGCTTAGTATATCTCCGCGGCTACACCTTC.

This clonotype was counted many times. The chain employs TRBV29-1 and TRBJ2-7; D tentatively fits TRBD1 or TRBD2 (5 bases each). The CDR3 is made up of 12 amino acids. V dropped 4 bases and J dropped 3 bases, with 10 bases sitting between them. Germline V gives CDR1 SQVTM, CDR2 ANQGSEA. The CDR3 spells CSVGDGGYEQYF. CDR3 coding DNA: TGCAGCGTTGGGGACGGAGGCTACGAGCAGTACTTC.

CDR3 DNA sequence: TGTGCCAGCAGCCAAGGAGTTAGGGGAAACTCTGGAAACACCATATATTTT. This sequence encodes CASSQGVRGNSGNTIYF. The chain uses TRBV3-1 and TRBJ1-3; TRBD1 might be the D (5 bases). Trimming left V 1 base short and J 0 bases short, with 13 bases between. Germline-derived CDR1 and CDR2 are LGHDT and YNNKEL (reference sequence). The CDR3 loop spans 17 amino acids. Together with reference TRBV3-1 and TRBJ1-3, the CDR3 gives the full variable domain: DTAVSQTPKYLVTQMGNDKSIKCEQNLGHDTMYWYKQDSKKFLKIMFSYNNKELIINETVPNRFSPKSPDKAHLNLHINSLELGDSAVYFCASSQGVRGNSGNTIYFGEGSWLTVV.